Shown below are 29 T cell receptor beta chains from a single sample sequenced in a study of breast tumors, draining lymph nodes, adjacent tissues. Axillary draining lymph nodes of breast cancer patients supplied the node samples. TCRdb re-called the multiplex PCR reads with MiXCR, one entry per CDR3 protein. The sample shows about 230,000 distinct CDR3 sequences, about 30% of them seen only once. Sequences were obtained from axillary lymph node tissue. These receptors came from a female donor with breast cancer. Some clones in this sample may be carry-over from other donors' samples.

This clonotype was counted a single time. This chain joins TRBV14 and TRBJ1-5; 8 nucleotides line up with TRBD1. The CDR3 contains 17 residues. Germline V CDR1 and CDR2: SGHDN, FVKESK. The junction had 8 bases not matched to a gene; V was cut back by 4 bases and J by 0 bases. Written as DNA, the CDR3 is TGTGCCAGCAGCCGAGACAGGGGAGTATATAGCAATCAGCCCCAGCATTTT. Translation: CASSRDRGVYSNQPQHF.

This clonotype was recorded only once. This sequence joins TRBV7-2 and TRBJ2-3, with 13 bases that match TRBD2. This CDR3 comprises 17 residues. Germline CDR1 reads SGHTA; CDR2 reads FQGNSA. V shed 3 bases, J shed 4 bases, and the junction held 7 bases outside the gene matches. CDR3 amino acids: CASSFRRTSGSPDTQYF. DNA of the CDR3: TGTGCCAGCAGCTTCCGACGGACTAGCGGGAGTCCAGATACGCAGTATTTT.

This clonotype was seen many times. This chain connects TRBV5-4 to TRBJ2-5; D call uncertain. The germline V and J ends were trimmed by 0 bases and 5 bases, with 23 bases remaining between them. CDR1 is SGHNT, CDR2 YYREEE, per germline (reference sequence). CDR3 length equals 18 residues. CDR3 DNA sequence: TGTGCCAGCAGCTTGGGGGCCGCTCCTAGGCCCGGTGGGGAGACCCAGTACTTC. Its protein product is CASSLGAAPRPGGETQYF.

A word on this clonotype: One junction end does not reproduce the germline sequence, and a read error may be involved. The chain combines TRBV6-2 or TRBV6-3 with TRBJ2-7; 11 bases fit TRBD2. Germline CDR1 MNHEY, CDR2 SVGEGT. The CDR3 loop spans 17 amino acids. The CDR3 loop is CASSHSGLAGPAYEQYF. The CDR3 DNA is TGTGCCAGCAGTCACTCCGGACTAGCGGGTCCGGCCTACGAGCAGTACTTC.

This clonotype was counted many times. The chain has TRBV10-3 and TRBJ2-5, with 15 positions matching TRBD2. There are 17 residues in the CDR3. Germline assignment: CDR1 ENHRY and CDR2 SYGVKD. Germline trimming cut 2 bases from V and 4 bases from J; bases unmatched to any gene: 5. The CDR3 here is CAISEPPGLAGGETQYF. The CDR3 bases are TGTGCCATCAGTGAGCCGCCGGGACTAGCGGGAGGAGAGACCCAGTACTTC.

This chain uses TRBV20-1 with TRBJ1-4, with TRBD1 matching 8 bases. CDR3 length: 14 amino acids. Germline CDR1 is DFQATT and CDR2 is SNEGSKA (reference sequence). V gave up 6 bases and J gave up 10 bases; unmatched junction bases: 13. The CDR3 sequence is CSAHDRGGCAKLFF. Here the CDR3 DNA reads TGCAGTGCCCATGACAGGGGAGGTTGTGCAAAACTGTTTTTT.

This clonotype was detected ten times or more. J is TRBJ2-1 and V is TRBV19; 15 nucleotides match TRBD2. V was clipped by 5 bases and J by 8 bases; unmatched bases: 7. The germline V gene encodes CDR1 LNHDA and CDR2 SQIVND (reference sequence). This CDR3 region has 16 residues. The CDR3 sequence: CASSLTGTSGGHEQFF. The CDR3 DNA is TGTGCCAGTAGTCTGACCGGGACTAGCGGGGGGCATGAGCAGTTCTTC.

The sample holds many counts of this clonotype. At one end, the junction sequence differs from germline, possibly due to a read error. The rearrangement joins TRBV5-1 to TRBJ2-7; D may correspond to TRBD1 or TRBD2 (5 bases each). This CDR3 contains 14 residues. The germline gives CDR1 SGHRS, CDR2 YFSETQ. CDR3 nucleotides: TGCGCCAGCAGGTTGGGACGTATTTCCTACGAGCAGTACTTC. Protein product: CASRLGRISYEQYF.

V usage is TRBV20-1 and J usage is TRBJ2-1; TRBD2 aligns across 7 bases. The CDR3 loop spans 17 amino acids. V gave up 0 bases and J gave up 2 bases; unmatched junction bases: 10. In germline, CDR1 is DFQATT, CDR2 SNEGSKA (reference sequence). The CDR3 DNA reads as TGCAGTGCTAGAGACGATTACCTAGCGGCAGCCTACAATGAGCAGTTCTTC. Residues: CSARDDYLAAAYNEQFF.

This chain links TRBV6-6 with TRBJ2-7; D perhaps matches TRBD1 (6 bases). The V end lost 5 bases, the J end lost 3 bases, and 14 bases lay between the germline ends. Germline V gives CDR1 MNHNY, CDR2 SVGAGI (reference sequence). The CDR3 contains 14 residues. The CDR3 is CASSHRQDNYEQYF. CDR3 DNA: TGTGCCAGCAGTCACAGACAGGATAACTACGAGCAGTACTTC.

This clonotype occurred many times. The V and J genes are TRBV12-3 or TRBV12-4 and TRBJ2-5; TRBD2 is a possible D gene (5 bases). The length of the CDR3 is 14 residues. The ends were cut back, 3 bases at V and 5 bases at J, with 13 bases in the middle. The CDR3 DNA reads as TGTGCCAGCAGTTTCCCGGGGTTGGGGGAGACCCAGTACTTC. Encoded protein: CASSFPGLGETQYF.

The chain employs TRBV2 and TRBJ2-3; D is ambiguous. CDR1 is SNHLY, CDR2 FYNNEI, per germline. CDR3 length: 13 residues. Trimming cost V 7 bases and J 4 bases, with 12 bases left between them. The CDR3 DNA reads as TGTGCCAGCACCGCCCGGGCCCCAGATACGCAGTATTTT. This gives the protein CASTARAPDTQYF.

The V call is TRBV6-1, the J call TRBJ1-2; D unresolved. Trimming took 4 bases from V and 3 from J, leaving 27 bases between them. The CDR3 is 19 residues long. Germline assignment: CDR1 MNHNS and CDR2 SASEGT. The CDR3 loop reads CASSGWLAGAYEQYYGYTF. The CDR3 bases are TGTGCCAGCAGTGGGTGGCTAGCGGGAGCGTACGAGCAGTACTATGGCTACACCTTC.

This chain uses TRBV7-2 with TRBJ1-1, with 9 bases aligning to TRBD1. Trimming removed 5 bases from V and 10 bases from J; junction bases left unmatched: 14. Germline V gene sequence: CDR1 SGHTA, CDR2 FQGNSA. The CDR3 is 15 residues long. The CDR3 loop reads CASSKHRDREILAFF. The CDR3 coding sequence is TGTGCCAGCAGCAAACACCGGGACAGGGAAATTTTAGCTTTCTTT.

A few counts support this clonotype. This chain joins TRBV27 and TRBJ2-3, with D possibly called TRBD1 or TRBD2 (5 bases each). The CDR3 spans 15 residues. Germline V CDR1 and CDR2: MNHEY, SMNVEV (reference sequence). The V gene lost 3 bases and the J gene lost 6 bases, with 16 bases spanning the gap. Written as DNA, the CDR3 is TGTGCCAGCAGTTTGAGGGGCGCGAGGTCGGATACGCAGTATTTT. Translation gives CASSLRGARSDTQYF.

This clonotype has only a few counts. The chain is built from TRBV18 and TRBJ2-2; D might be TRBD1 (6 bases). The germline V and J ends were trimmed by 5 bases and 3 bases, with 10 bases remaining between them. The CDR3 has 14 residues. The V gene's germline CDR1 is KGHSH and CDR2 LQKENI. The CDR3: CASSYYRDTGELFF. CDR3 bases: TGTGCCAGCTCATATTACAGGGACACCGGGGAGCTGTTTTTT.

This clonotype was detected many times. The chain links TRBV7-2 to TRBJ1-5; no clear D. The CDR3 has 14 amino acids. The germline V gene encodes CDR1 SGHTA and CDR2 FQGNSA. V lost 5 bases and J lost 0, with 8 bases in between. The CDR3 loop reads CASSIYPSNQPQHF. Here the CDR3 DNA reads TGTGCCAGCAGCATCTATCCTAGCAATCAGCCCCAGCATTTT.

This clonotype was seen a handful of times. The rearrangement links TRBV18 to TRBJ2-1; D possibly matches TRBD1 or TRBD2 (6 bases each). The germline V gene has CDR1 KGHSH and CDR2 LQKENI. This CDR3 is 16 amino acids long. V gave up 1 base and J gave up 8 bases, with 18 bases separating them. The CDR3 nucleotides are TGTGCCAGCTCACCACGGGTATGGGACGGGGGCGATGAGCAGTTCTTC. It specifies CASSPRVWDGGDEQFF.

With respect to this clonotype: This CDR3 is missing its conserved last phenylalanine or tryptophan, likely due to a read error. The chain recombines TRBV20-1 with TRBJ1-6, with 7 bases matching TRBD1. The CDR3 spans 15 residues. Germline V gives CDR1 DFQATT, CDR2 SNEGSKA (reference sequence). For the CDR3, the DNA is TGCAGTGCTCGAGATCTGGAGACAGGGAATTCACCCCTCCACTCT. It encodes CSARDLETGNSPLHS.

At least ten counts were recorded for this clonotype. This chain joins TRBV18 and TRBJ2-7, with D unresolved. CDR1 is KGHSH and CDR2 is LQKENI in the germline V gene. The CDR3 runs 12 residues. V was trimmed by 5 bases and J by 3 bases, leaving 8 bases between them. The CDR3 nucleotides are TGTGCCAGCTCAGACTGGAACTACGAGCAGTACTTC. Its translation: CASSDWNYEQYF.

The V call is TRBV5-1, the J call TRBJ1-4; 10 bases line up with TRBD1. Germline V CDR1 and CDR2: SGHRS, YFSETQ. V trimming: 4 bases; J trimming: 12 bases; junction bases outside the gene matches: 6. The CDR3 is made up of 13 amino acids. The chain's CDR3 is CASSLDRGEELFF. In nucleotides, the CDR3 is TGCGCCAGCAGCCTGGACAGGGGGGAAGAACTGTTTTTT.

J is TRBJ2-7 and V is TRBV6-2 or TRBV6-3; D may match TRBD1 or TRBD2 (5 bases each). The germline gives CDR1 MNHEY, CDR2 SVGEGT. CDR3 length: 11 residues. V was clipped by 5 bases and J by 6 bases, with 8 bases between them. Written as DNA, the CDR3 is TGTGCCAGCAGTCACGGGGCCGAGCAGTACTTC. Residues: CASSHGAEQYF.

On this clonotype itself: The final CDR3 position lacks the conserved phenylalanine or tryptophan, pointing to a likely read error. No DNA is shown, since the ends of the CDR3 on it are uncertain; the CDR3 is the one TCRdb lists. The chain combines TRBV7-7 with TRBJ2-1. A total of 8 residues make up the CDR3, ends included. The germline V gene has CDR1 SSHAT and CDR2 FNYEAQ (reference sequence). The CDR3 here is CASSPDQT.

Of note for this clonotype: The limits of the CDR3 on the DNA are not certain, so only TCRdb's listed CDR3 is given. The genes are TRBV5-1 and TRBJ2-4; TRBD2, the table's D call, lacks a check against the DNA. CDR1 is SGHRS and CDR2 is YFSETQ in the germline V gene. The CDR3 numbers 22 amino acids, ends counted. The CDR3 here is CDSSFYICSASTSGRAKNIQYF.

The table lists this clonotype with many counts. This chain connects TRBV6-5 to TRBJ1-2; tentatively, D is TRBD1 (5 bases). Trimming shortened V by 0 bases and J by 6 bases, and 14 bases separated the two germline ends. Germline V gene data show CDR1 as MNHEY and CDR2 as SVGAGI. This CDR3 region has 15 residues. The CDR3 is CASSYSGGRGHGYTF. The CDR3 DNA is TGTGCCAGCAGTTACTCGGGGGGAAGGGGACATGGCTACACCTTC.

This clonotype showed up many times. The chain uses TRBV19 and TRBJ2-1; no firm D call. The CDR3 is 12 amino acids. V was clipped by 3 bases and J by 6 bases, with 6 bases between them. Germline V gene lookup returns CDR1 LNHDA and CDR2 SQIVND (reference sequence). The DNA for the CDR3 is TGTGCCAGTAGTATGCTCATCAATGAGCAGTTCTTC. Its protein is CASSMLINEQFF.

This clonotype has ten or more counts. This rearrangement joins TRBV24-1 to TRBJ1-5; the D is unclear. Trimming left V 3 bases short and J 11 bases short, with 13 bases between. The CDR3 sequence is 13 residues long. Germline loops: CDR1 KGHDR, CDR2 SFDVKD. CDR3 in amino acids: CATSDPVVKTQHF. The CDR3 DNA is TGTGCCACCAGTGATCCCGTCGTAAAGACCCAGCATTTT.

The J gene is TRBJ1-4, the V gene TRBV9; 9 bases map to TRBD1. The length of the CDR3 is 15 residues. V dropped 3 bases and J dropped 8; count of bases not matched to a gene: 8. From germline, CDR1 is SGDLS and CDR2 YYNGEE. The DNA of the CDR3 is TGTGCCAGCAGCGAACAGGGGGCGACCAAGGAAAAACTGTTTTTT. Amino acid sequence: CASSEQGATKEKLFF.

This clonotype was seen at least ten times. The V call is TRBV15, the J call TRBJ1-1; D possibly corresponds to TRBD1 (6 bases). This CDR3 has 14 amino acids. With 1 base removed from V and 5 bases from J, the gap between germline ends came to 11 bases. CDR1 is LNHNV, CDR2 YYDKDF, per germline (reference sequence). The CDR3 reads CATSRGEGGTEAFF. In DNA, the CDR3 is TGTGCCACCAGCAGAGGGGAAGGGGGAACTGAAGCTTTCTTT.